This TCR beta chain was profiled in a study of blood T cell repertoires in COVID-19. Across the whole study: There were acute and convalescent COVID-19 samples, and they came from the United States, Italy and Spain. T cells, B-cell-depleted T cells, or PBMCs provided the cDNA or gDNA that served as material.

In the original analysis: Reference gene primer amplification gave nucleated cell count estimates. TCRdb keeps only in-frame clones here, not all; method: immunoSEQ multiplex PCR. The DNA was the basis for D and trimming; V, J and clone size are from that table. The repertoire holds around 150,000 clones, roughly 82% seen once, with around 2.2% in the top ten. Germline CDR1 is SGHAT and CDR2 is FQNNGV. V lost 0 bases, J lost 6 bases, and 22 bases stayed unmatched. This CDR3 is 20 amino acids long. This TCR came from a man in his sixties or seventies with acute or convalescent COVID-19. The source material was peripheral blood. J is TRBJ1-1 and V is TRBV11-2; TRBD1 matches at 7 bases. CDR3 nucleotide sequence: TGTGCCAGCAGCTTAGAGCGACAGGGTGGCCCGGAACTGGGGGCGGCTGAAGCTTTCTTT. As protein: CASSLERQGGPELGAAEAFF.